These 18 T cell receptor beta chains came from one sample sequenced in a study of OX40 agonist ivuxolimab in advanced cancers. Generated by immunoSEQ multiplex PCR, the TCRdb table keeps only in-frame clones and is missing some. Counted here are 70,000 to 95,000 clones, 80% to 90% occurring once; the ten biggest clones make up approximately 1.2%. The sample consisted of CD4+ or CD8+ T cells sorted from blood, taken in a trial of the OX40 agonist ivuxolimab. Receptors originate from an adult with an advanced solid tumor such as melanoma, head and neck, liver or kidney cancer.

V gene TRBV4-1 combines with J gene TRBJ2-2; D gene uncertain. The CDR3 has 18 residues. Looked up from germline, CDR1 is MGHRA and CDR2 is YSYEKL. V lost 1 base and J lost 3, with 18 bases in between. CDR3: CASSQVDFLFGDTGELFF. DNA of the CDR3: TGCGCCAGCAGCCAAGTAGATTTCTTATTCGGTGACACCGGGGAGCTGTTTTTT.

This chain uses TRBV7-2 with TRBJ1-2, with D perhaps TRBD1 (6 bases). Germline-derived CDR1 and CDR2 are SGHTA and FQGNSA. Trimming removed 3 bases from V and 4 bases from J, with 12 bases in between. This CDR3 has 14 amino acids. CDR3 in DNA: TGTGCCAGCAGCTTCGGACAGACTTTCTATGGCTACACCTTC. This translates into CASSFGQTFYGYTF.

This chain links TRBV28 with TRBJ1-5; 7 bases fit TRBD1. The CDR3 is 14 residues long. Looked up from germline, CDR1 is MDHEN and CDR2 is SYDVKM. V gave up 3 bases and J gave up 5 bases; unmatched junction bases: 4. CDR3 sequence (DNA): TGTGCCAGCAGTTTTTATACAGGGGATCAGCCCCAGCATTTT. The encoded protein is CASSFYTGDQPQHF.

The V and J genes are TRBV5-8 and TRBJ1-1; D call uncertain. Trimming took off 4 bases at V and 2 bases at J, with 18 bases between the two ends. From germline, CDR1 is SGHTS and CDR2 YDEGEE. The CDR3 runs 16 residues. The CDR3 coding sequence is TGTGCCAGCAGCGCCGGAATCGTACTTCGAAACACTGAAGCTTTCTTT. This translates into CASSAGIVLRNTEAFF.

CDR3 sequence: CASSLGPQGGQETQYF. The CDR3 DNA reads TGTGCCAGCAGCTTAGGTCCCCAGGGGGGACAAGAGACCCAGTACTTC. The chain is built from TRBV13 and TRBJ2-5, with D maybe TRBD1 (7 bases). The germline gives CDR1 PRHDT, CDR2 FYEKMQ (reference sequence). V shed 0 bases and J shed 2 bases, with 13 bases lying between them. The CDR3 runs to 16 residues.

The chain links TRBV5-1 to TRBJ2-5; the match to TRBD2 covers 14 bases. The CDR3 contains 17 residues. With 4 bases clipped from V and 1 base from J, the junction kept 6 bases outside the gene matches. In germline, CDR1 is SGHRS, CDR2 YFSETQ. In DNA form, the CDR3 reads TGCGCCAGCAGCCGGACTAGCGGGGGGTCTATCCAAGAGACCCAGTACTTC. This sequence encodes CASSRTSGGSIQETQYF. The whole variable domain, remainder taken from reference TRBV5-1 and TRBJ2-5, is KAGVTQTPRYLIKTRGQQVTLSCSPISGHRSVSWYQQTPGQGLQFLFEYFSETQRNKGNFPGRFSGRQFSNSRSEMNVSTLELGDSALYLCASSRTSGGSIQETQYFGPGTRLLVL.

The chain links TRBV2 to TRBJ2-3; D not resolved. The germline V gene has CDR1 SNHLY and CDR2 FYNNEI. The germline V and J ends were trimmed by 4 bases and 1 base, with 3 bases remaining between them. This CDR3 region has 12 residues. The CDR3 region is CASSARTDTQYF. The CDR3 DNA reads TGTGCCAGCAGTGCGCGCACAGATACGCAGTATTTT. Drawing the rest from reference TRBV2 and TRBJ2-3, the complete variable domain is EPEVTQTPSHQVTQMGQEVILRCVPISNHLYFYWYRQILGQKVEFLVSFYNNEISEKSEIFDDQFSVERPDGSNFTLKIRSTKLEDSAMYFCASSARTDTQYFGPGTRLTVL.

This clone turned up a few times. CDR3 nucleotide sequence: TGTGCCAGCAAGCAGGGACAGGCGAACACTGAAGCTTTCTTT. It codes for CASKQGQANTEAFF. The rearrangement joins TRBV7-3 to TRBJ1-1; TRBD1 matches at 8 bases. Germline CDR1 reads SGHTA; CDR2 reads FQGTGA. V dropped 7 bases and J dropped 1; count of bases not matched to a gene: 5. CDR3 length: 14 amino acids.

CDR3 amino acids: CASSYRQGAAEAFF. The CDR3 DNA reads TGTGCCAGCAGTTACCGACAGGGGGCCGCTGAAGCTTTCTTT. The chain couples TRBV6-5 to TRBJ1-1; 10 nucleotides match TRBD1. The V segment lost 2 bases and the J segment 6 bases; nucleotides outside the gene matches: 3. The CDR3 has 14 residues. Per the germline V gene, CDR1 is MNHEY and CDR2 is SVGAGI.

A few counts support this clone. This specimen includes other DNA sequences encoding the same CDR3. This chain uses TRBV25-1 with TRBJ2-2; TRBD1 is a possible D gene (6 bases). Looked up from germline, CDR1 is MGHDK and CDR2 is SYGVNS. V lost 2 bases and J 1 base, leaving 14 bases between the germline ends. The CDR3 runs to 17 residues. CDR3 sequence (DNA): TGTGCCAGCAGTGAAAGCCGGGACACCCTGAACACCGGGGAGCTGTTTTTT. Its translation is CASSESRDTLNTGELFF.

This chain uses TRBV5-4 with TRBJ1-1; D is unresolved. V lost 4 bases to trimming and J lost 3 bases, with 10 bases between them. Looked up from germline, CDR1 is SGHNT and CDR2 is YYREEE (reference sequence). This CDR3 is built from 13 residues. CDR3 nucleotides: TGTGCCAGCAGCCCTGGACGGGACACTGAAGCTTTCTTT. As protein: CASSPGRDTEAFF.

The chain employs TRBV6-5 and TRBJ2-7; no reliable D call. Germline V gives CDR1 MNHEY, CDR2 SVGAGI. V was trimmed by 5 bases and J by 3 bases, leaving 14 bases between them. This CDR3 has 14 amino acids. The CDR3 is CASSPAVRDYEQYV. The CDR3 coding sequence is TGTGCCAGCAGTCCCGCCGTGCGAGACTACGAGCAGTACGTC.

V is TRBV15 and J is TRBJ2-7; maybe TRBD2 (6 bases). The CDR3 extends over 14 amino acids. The V end was cut by 0 bases, the J end by 6 bases, with 12 bases between. Germline V gives CDR1 LNHNV, CDR2 YYDKDF (reference sequence). CDR3 residues: CATSRDRAGGEQYF. CDR3 bases: TGTGCCACCAGCAGAGACCGGGCCGGGGGCGAGCAGTACTTC.

CDR3 sequence: CASSLEVQENTEAFF. CDR3 sequence (DNA): TGCGCCAGCAGCTTGGAGGTGCAGGAGAACACTGAAGCTTTCTTT. The rearrangement joins TRBV5-1 to TRBJ1-1; no clear D gene. Trimming stripped 0 bases from V and 1 base from J, with 10 bases between. The CDR3 spans 15 residues. Germline CDR1 reads SGHRS; CDR2 reads YFSETQ.

The CDR3 nucleotides read TGTGCCAGCAGTGATGGAGGGTTCCGCTTAGCCGTAGATGGCTACACCTTC. As protein: CASSDGGFRLAVDGYTF. V is TRBV6-1 and J is TRBJ1-2; D uncertain. Trimming cost V 3 bases and J 6 bases, with 23 bases left between them. Germline values: CDR1 MNHNS, CDR2 SASEGT. The CDR3 is 17 residues long.

This clone appeared a few times. This chain links TRBV5-1 with TRBJ1-5; D is unresolved. The CDR3 extends over 15 amino acids. Germline values: CDR1 SGHRS, CDR2 YFSETQ. V lost 4 bases and J lost 5, with 16 bases in between. The CDR3 nucleotides are TGCGCCAGCAGCGCCGAGGGTCTTCTCTATCAGCCCCAGCATTTT. This sequence encodes CASSAEGLLYQPQHF.

This clone was seen only once. V and J are TRBV28 and TRBJ2-7; no reliable D call. Germline V CDR1 and CDR2: MDHEN, SYDVKM. The germline V and J ends were trimmed by 3 bases and 5 bases, with 5 bases remaining between them. The CDR3 extends over 11 amino acids. CDR3 region: CASSFADEQYV. CDR3 bases: TGTGCCAGCAGTTTCGCCGACGAGCAGTACGTC.

This clone is a singleton in its sample. The chain links TRBV28 to TRBJ1-2, with D tentatively TRBD1 (5 bases). Per the germline V gene, CDR1 is MDHEN and CDR2 is SYDVKM. CDR3 size: 16 residues. Trimming shortened V by 6 bases and J by 4 bases, and 21 bases separated the two germline ends. DNA for the CDR3: TGTGCCAGCAGCTTCATACACGGGGGGGTCGGCTATGGCTACACCTTC. Its protein is CASSFIHGGVGYGYTF.